Following are 16 T cell receptor beta chains from one sample sequenced in a study of blood T cell repertoires in COVID-19. The data were produced by immunoSEQ multiplex PCR, yet TCRdb's version contains in-frame clones alone and is incomplete. The sample lists some 31,000 clones; roughly 80% were seen once. Material for sequencing was peripheral blood. The source of these receptors is a man in his 70s with COVID-19, enrolled during active disease.

J is TRBJ2-5 and V is TRBV21-1; the D call of TRBD1 is as the table states it, not checked on the DNA. TRBV21-1 is shown as a pseudogene. This CDR3 spans 17 amino acids. The CDR3 spells CATPLVSDAGGRETQYF. The CDR3 DNA sequence: TGTGCCACCCCTCTTGTGAGTGACGCAGGGGGGAGAGAGACCCAGTACTTC.

J is TRBJ2-1 and V is TRBV28, with a possible D match to TRBD1 (6 bases). There are 15 residues in the CDR3. Trimming cost V 1 base and J 1 base, with 8 bases left between them. CDR1 is MDHEN, CDR2 SYDVKM, per germline. CDR3 in amino acids: CASSLLRGSYNEQFF. As DNA, the CDR3 is TGTGCCAGCAGTTTATTGAGGGGGTCCTACAATGAGCAGTTCTTC.

The rearrangement links TRBV3-1 (or the pseudogene TRBV3-2) to TRBJ2-2, with D perhaps TRBD2 (6 bases). Trimming left V 1 base short and J 7 bases short, with 13 bases between. This CDR3 region has 15 residues. Looked up from germline, CDR1 is LGHDT and CDR2 is YNNKEL (reference sequence). CDR3: CASSQVRGGNGELFF. Here the CDR3 DNA reads TGTGCCAGCAGCCAAGTGCGGGGCGGGAACGGGGAGCTGTTTTTT.

This clone was observed once. V usage is TRBV4-1 and J usage is TRBJ1-5; D is undetermined. CDR1 is MGHRA, CDR2 YSYEKL, per germline. CDR3 size: 16 residues. Trimming took 0 bases from V and 3 from J, leaving 12 bases between them. In nucleotides, the CDR3 is TGCGCCAGCAGCCAAGATATGGGCACCGCCAATCAGCCCCAGCATTTT. Translation: CASSQDMGTANQPQHF.

The chain's CDR3 is CASRPQGDNQPQHF. The CDR3 nucleotides read TGTGCCAGTAGGCCACAGGGGGACAATCAGCCCCAGCATTTT. The rearrangement joins TRBV19 to TRBJ1-5; the match to TRBD1 covers 8 bases. Germline V gene lookup returns CDR1 LNHDA and CDR2 SQIVND (reference sequence). The CDR3 has 14 residues. V gave up 6 bases and J gave up 3 bases; unmatched junction bases: 4. The full variable domain, its missing parts supplied by reference TRBV19 and TRBJ1-5, is DGGITQSPKYLFRKEGQNVTLSCEQNLNHDAMYWYRQDPGQGLRLIYYSQIVNDFQKGDIAEGYSVSREKKESFPLTVTSAQKNPTAFYLCASRPQGDNQPQHFGDGTRLSIL.

The chain carries TRBV5-1 and TRBJ2-1, with 7 bases that match TRBD2. With 0 bases clipped from V and 0 bases from J, the junction kept 9 bases outside the gene matches. Germline V CDR1 and CDR2: SGHRS, YFSETQ. The CDR3 is 18 residues long. Here the CDR3 reads CASSLASSGRSSYNEQFF. In nucleotides, the CDR3 is TGCGCCAGCAGCTTGGCTAGTTCCGGGAGGAGCTCCTACAATGAGCAGTTCTTC. Based on the CDR3 plus reference TRBV5-1 and TRBJ2-1, the full variable domain is KAGVTQTPRYLIKTRGQQVTLSCSPISGHRSVSWYQQTPGQGLQFLFEYFSETQRNKGNFPGRFSGRQFSNSRSEMNVSTLELGDSALYLCASSLASSGRSSYNEQFFGPGTRLTVL.

The rearrangement joins TRBV3-1 (or the pseudogene TRBV3-2) to TRBJ1-6, with TRBD1 identical over 8 bases. Trimming took 5 bases from V and 5 from J; bases not matched to a gene: 8. The germline V gene has CDR1 LGHDT and CDR2 YNNKEL (reference sequence). CDR3 length: 16 residues. Written as DNA, the CDR3 is TGTGCCAGCAGCTCCTCAGGGGGCCGGGATAATTCACCCCTCCACTTT. This translates into CASSSSGGRDNSPLHF.

The CDR3 is CASSPYRNTEAFF. CDR3 bases: TGTGCCAGCTCACCTTACAGGAACACTGAAGCTTTCTTT. The V call is TRBV18, the J call TRBJ1-1; no definite D call. The germline V gene encodes CDR1 KGHSH and CDR2 LQKENI. V was trimmed by 3 bases and J by 1 base, leaving 6 bases between them. The CDR3 runs to 13 residues. The variable domain in full, completed from reference TRBV18 and TRBJ1-1, reads NAGVMQNPRHLVRRRGQEARLRCSPMKGHSHVYWYRQLPEEGLKFMVYLQKENIIDESGMPKERFSAEFPKEGPSILRIQQVVRGDSAAYFCASSPYRNTEAFFGQGTRLTVV.

The rearrangement links TRBV29-1 to TRBJ2-7; 10 bases are shared with TRBD1. Germline V CDR1 and CDR2: SQVTM, ANQGSEA. Trimming cost V 6 bases and J 6 bases; bases outside gene matches: 8. This CDR3 contains 13 residues. CDR3 residues: CSVADRGRGEQYF. CDR3 sequence (DNA): TGCAGCGTAGCTGACAGGGGGCGAGGCGAGCAGTACTTC.

This chain links TRBV12-3 or TRBV12-4 with TRBJ2-5; no reliable D call. With 2 bases removed from V and 4 bases from J, the gap between germline ends came to 5 bases. There are 12 residues in the CDR3. The CDR3 spells CASSLIRETQYF. In nucleotides, the CDR3 is TGTGCCAGCAGTTTAATTAGAGAGACCCAGTACTTC.

On this clone: Sequence at one end of the junction differs from germline and may be a read error. V and J are TRBV7-7 and TRBJ2-1, with D hard to call. The CDR3 has 15 residues. Looked up from germline, CDR1 is SSHAT and CDR2 is FNYEAQ (reference sequence). The CDR3 DNA is TGTGCTAGCAGCTTATCCGGTATCCCGACTGATGAGCAGTTCTTC. Translated: CASSLSGIPTDEQFF.

V usage is TRBV9 and J usage is TRBJ1-1; a weak D match, TRBD1 (6 bases). Germline V CDR1 and CDR2: SGDLS, YYNGEE. This CDR3 is 13 amino acids long. V lost 0 bases to trimming and J lost 11 bases, with 14 bases between them. The CDR3 bases are TGTGCCAGCAGCGTAGGGACAGAAAATCTTGCTTTCTTT. Amino acid sequence: CASSVGTENLAFF.

The chain employs TRBV19 and TRBJ2-2; perhaps TRBD1 as D (5 bases). CDR3 size: 15 residues. The V gene lost 7 bases and the J gene lost 4 bases, with 16 bases spanning the gap. CDR1 is LNHDA and CDR2 is SQIVND in the germline V gene (reference sequence). The CDR3 nucleotides are TGTGCCAGTAACTCTGGACAAACGGGCACCGGGGAGCTGTTTTTT. Protein product: CASNSGQTGTGELFF.

V is TRBV27 and J is TRBJ2-6; TRBD2 might be the D (6 bases). Per germline, CDR1 MNHEY and CDR2 SMNVEV (reference sequence). This CDR3 is 17 amino acids long. Deletions cut 0 bases from V and 3 bases from J, with 12 bases between. The CDR3 DNA is TGTGCCAGCAGTTTATCGTTGGCGGGGCTTGGGGCCAACGTCCTGACTTTC. Protein sequence: CASSLSLAGLGANVLTF.

V gene TRBV5-1 combines with J gene TRBJ1-6; D not resolved. Germline loops: CDR1 SGHRS, CDR2 YFSETQ. CDR3 length: 13 residues. The V and J ends lost 0 bases and 10 bases respectively, with 8 bases between them. CDR3 sequence reads: CASSLELASPLHF. In DNA form, the CDR3 reads TGCGCCAGCAGCTTGGAGTTGGCCTCACCCCTCCACTTT.

This clone has only one observation. The chain has TRBV19 and TRBJ1-2, with 8 bases matching TRBD1. With V trimmed by 5 bases and J by 8 bases, 4 bases remained unmatched. The CDR3 spans 12 residues. Germline V gives CDR1 LNHDA, CDR2 SQIVND (reference sequence). DNA of the CDR3: TGTGCCAGTAGTGTCACAGGGGGAGGCTACACCTTC. Translating gives CASSVTGGGYTF.